The 27 T cell receptor beta chains in this list originate from one sample, sequenced in a study of blood T cell repertoires in COVID-19. Sequencing was performed with immunoSEQ multiplex PCR; in TCRdb, only in-frame clones are kept and a portion is missing. The sample lists 350,000 to 450,000 clones; around 85% were seen once. The sample comprised peripheral blood. The receptors derive from a young woman with acute or convalescent COVID-19.

The chain uses TRBV24-1 and TRBJ2-3; 7 nucleotides align to TRBD1. The CDR3 covers 17 residues. V trimming: 4 bases; J trimming: 2 bases; junction bases outside the gene matches: 11. CDR1 and CDR2 from the germline V gene are KGHDR and SFDVKD. CDR3 sequence reads: CATSDPATGATTDTQYF. CDR3 in DNA: TGTGCCACCAGTGACCCCGCCACAGGGGCAACCACAGATACGCAGTATTTT.

The J gene is TRBJ1-4, the V gene TRBV28, with TRBD1 as a possible D gene (6 bases). The germline V gene has CDR1 MDHEN and CDR2 SYDVKM. Deletions cut 3 bases from V and 8 bases from J, with 10 bases between. The length of the CDR3 is 13 residues. The CDR3 bases are TGTGCCAGCAGTTTCCAGGGGCGGGAAAAACTGTTTTTT. Encoded protein: CASSFQGREKLFF.

The chain is built from TRBV2 and TRBJ2-5; 11 bases match TRBD2. Germline-derived CDR1 and CDR2 are SNHLY and FYNNEI. Trimming took 8 bases from V and 4 from J; bases not matched to a gene: 6. The CDR3 extends over 14 amino acids. For the CDR3, the DNA is TGTGCCAGCTACCTGACTAGCGGGGTAGAGACCCAGTACTTC. It codes for CASYLTSGVETQYF.

This rearrangement joins TRBV4-2 to TRBJ2-3; 10 nucleotides match TRBD2. The V and J ends lost 1 base and 2 bases, in that order; junction bases with no gene match: 9. CDR3 size: 18 residues. Germline CDR1 is LGHNA and CDR2 is YNFKEQ. The CDR3 bases are TGTGCCAGCAGCCAAGGGGCTAGCGGGAGTGGCTTCACAGATACGCAGTATTTT. This codes for CASSQGASGSGFTDTQYF.

This chain joins TRBV11-2 and TRBJ2-7; D is uncertain. Germline V gene sequence: CDR1 SGHAT, CDR2 FQNNGV. V lost 0 bases and J 4 bases, leaving 13 bases between the germline ends. The CDR3 covers 15 residues. The CDR3 DNA reads TGTGCCAGCAGCTTAGAAAATCTAGTTGGGTACGAGCAGTACTTC. It yields the protein CASSLENLVGYEQYF.

The CDR3 loop is CASGWDRGYTF. The CDR3 DNA follows: TGTGCCAGCGGCTGGGACAGAGGCTACACCTTC. V usage is TRBV2 and J usage is TRBJ1-2, with 7 nucleotides matching TRBD1. This CDR3 has 11 amino acids. V shed 8 bases and J 8 bases; nucleotides not matched to a gene: 5. CDR1 and CDR2 from the germline V gene are SNHLY and FYNNEI.

V is TRBV6-4 and J is TRBJ2-1; TRBD1 matches at 7 bases. J lost 2 bases, V lost 6 bases, and 1 base had no gene match. CDR1 and CDR2 (germline): MRHNA, SNTAGT. The CDR3 has 13 residues. The CDR3 nucleotides are TGTGCCAGCAGCCAGGGGGCCTACAATGAGCAGTTCTTC. As protein: CASSQGAYNEQFF.

V is TRBV5-1 and J is TRBJ1-3, with 8 positions matching TRBD1. V lost 0 bases, J lost 0 bases, and 11 bases stayed unmatched. Germline-derived CDR1 and CDR2 are SGHRS and YFSETQ. The CDR3 has 19 amino acids. The chain's CDR3 is CASSLGRQGSRLSGNTIYF. CDR3 DNA: TGCGCCAGCAGCTTGGGGCGACAGGGGAGTAGACTCTCTGGAAACACCATATATTTT.

The V and J genes are TRBV5-6 and TRBJ2-7; perhaps TRBD1 as D (5 bases). The CDR3 extends over 14 amino acids. Germline lookup yields CDR1 SGHDT and CDR2 YYEEEE. Trimming took 0 bases from V and 6 from J, leaving 13 bases between them. CDR3 sequence reads: CASSLDRRTLEQYF. The CDR3 DNA is TGTGCCAGCAGCTTGGACAGGCGGACGCTCGAGCAGTACTTC.

V and J are TRBV2 and TRBJ1-1, with TRBD1 as a possible D gene (5 bases). V was trimmed by 1 base and J by 6 bases, leaving 15 bases between them. The CDR3 is made up of 15 amino acids. Germline V CDR1 and CDR2: SNHLY, FYNNEI. For the CDR3, the DNA is TGTGCCAGCAGTGAAGTGGTTTCAGGGCAAGCTGAAGCTTTCTTT. It is translated as CASSEVVSGQAEAFF. Based on the CDR3 plus reference TRBV2 and TRBJ1-1, the full variable domain is EPEVTQTPSHQVTQMGQEVILRCVPISNHLYFYWYRQILGQKVEFLVSFYNNEISEKSEIFDDQFSVERPDGSNFTLKIRSTKLEDSAMYFCASSEVVSGQAEAFFGQGTRLTVV.

The J gene is TRBJ2-7, the V gene TRBV27, with 7 positions matching TRBD2. J lost 5 bases, V lost 5 bases, and 18 bases had no gene match. Germline CDR1 is MNHEY and CDR2 is SMNVEV (reference sequence). This CDR3 contains 17 residues. The CDR3 reads CASSREVGGKSVHEQYF. The CDR3, as DNA: TGTGCCAGCAGTCGGGAGGTTGGCGGGAAATCGGTCCACGAGCAGTACTTC.

This clone has more than one count but fewer than ten. V is TRBV5-1 and J is TRBJ2-7, with 9 nucleotides matching TRBD1. V dropped 0 bases and J dropped 5; count of bases not matched to a gene: 3. This CDR3 has 14 amino acids. Germline V CDR1 and CDR2: SGHRS, YFSETQ. The CDR3 nucleotides are TGCGCCAGCAGCTTGGGACAGGGGGTACACGAGCAGTACTTC. Its translation: CASSLGQGVHEQYF.

The rearrangement joins TRBV5-6 to TRBJ1-5; tentative D call: TRBD1 (5 bases). Trimming stripped 4 bases from V and 9 bases from J, with 14 bases between. CDR3 length: 13 residues. Germline values: CDR1 SGHDT, CDR2 YYEEEE. The DNA of the CDR3 is TGTGCCAGCAGCCTTTGGGGCATCGGGCCCCAGCATTTT. This sequence encodes CASSLWGIGPQHF. Variable domain in full (rest from reference TRBV5-6 and TRBJ1-5): DAGVTQSPTHLIKTRGQQVTLRCSPKSGHDTVSWYQQALGQGPQFIFQYYEEEERQRGNFPDRFSGHQFPNYSSELNVNALLLGDSALYLCASSLWGIGPQHFGDGTRLSIL.

V usage is TRBV24-1 and J usage is TRBJ1-2, with D possibly being TRBD1 (5 bases). V was trimmed by 4 bases and J by 6 bases, leaving 17 bases between them. CDR1 is KGHDR, CDR2 SFDVKD, per germline. This CDR3 is built from 15 residues. CDR3 in amino acids: CATSDPGTRRDGYTF. The CDR3 region has the DNA TGTGCCACCAGTGACCCCGGGACCCGGAGGGATGGCTACACCTTC.

There are a few counts of this clone. The gene calls are TRBV3-1 (or the pseudogene TRBV3-2) and TRBJ1-2, with D possibly TRBD1 on 6 matching bases. Deletions cut 7 bases from V and 7 bases from J, with 13 bases between. The CDR3 sequence is 12 residues long. The V gene's germline CDR1 is LGHDT and CDR2 YNNKEL (reference sequence). CDR3 protein: CASTQGRGGYTF. The CDR3 region has the DNA TGTGCCAGCACCCAGGGGAGGGGTGGCTACACCTTC.

This clone was observed a single time. This sequence joins TRBV19 and TRBJ1-2; D is possibly TRBD1 (5 bases). The CDR3 extends over 15 amino acids. V lost 3 bases and J 6 bases, leaving 17 bases between the germline ends. Germline-derived CDR1 and CDR2 are LNHDA and SQIVND (reference sequence). The CDR3 here is CASSIASTDSDGYTF. As DNA, the CDR3 is TGTGCCAGTAGTATCGCCTCCACCGACAGTGATGGCTACACCTTC.

V is TRBV5-1 and J is TRBJ1-3; D possibly corresponds to TRBD1 (5 bases). The CDR3 spans 16 residues. The germline gives CDR1 SGHRS, CDR2 YFSETQ. Trimming stripped 6 bases from V and 0 bases from J, with 16 bases between. CDR3 loop: CASTGGDGGSGNTIYF. CDR3 bases: TGCGCCAGCACTGGGGGGGACGGCGGCTCTGGAAACACCATATATTTT.

This chain connects TRBV30 to TRBJ1-1; possible D gene TRBD1, 6 bases. The CDR3 is made up of 14 amino acids. Trimming shortened V by 5 bases and J by 4 bases, and 17 bases separated the two germline ends. Germline lookup yields CDR1 GTSNPN and CDR2 SVGIG (reference sequence). In nucleotides, the CDR3 is TGTGCCTGGGAAACAGGGAAGGAGGCCACTGAAGCTTTCTTT. As protein: CAWETGKEATEAFF.

The rearrangement uses TRBV12-5 and TRBJ2-5; a possible D gene is TRBD1 (5 bases). This CDR3 has 14 residues. V lost 5 bases and J 1 base, leaving 11 bases between the germline ends. Germline V gene data show CDR1 as LGHNT and CDR2 as FRNRAP. The CDR3 is CASGVTQGQETQYF. CDR3 bases: TGTGCTAGTGGTGTAACCCAGGGCCAAGAGACCCAGTACTTC.

The V and J genes are TRBV9 and TRBJ2-7; D might be TRBD2 (6 bases). The CDR3 sequence is 13 residues long. The germline V gene has CDR1 SGDLS and CDR2 YYNGEE. V was shortened by 0 bases and J by 10 bases, with 14 bases between the two germline ends. CDR3 nucleotides: TGTGCCAGCAGCGTAGGGGGAGAGCGGGCCCAGTACTTC. This translates into CASSVGGERAQYF.

This rearrangement joins TRBV5-6 to TRBJ1-1; D ambiguous. V was clipped by 0 bases and J by 7 bases, with 10 bases between them. The germline V gene encodes CDR1 SGHDT and CDR2 YYEEEE. The CDR3 is made up of 13 amino acids. Here the CDR3 DNA reads TGTGCCAGCAGCTTGGACAGATCCGTTGAAGCTTTCTTT. This sequence encodes CASSLDRSVEAFF.

The CDR3 spells CAVQGGREKLFF. CDR3 DNA sequence: TGTGCCGTCCAAGGGGGCCGGGAAAAACTGTTTTTT. This sequence joins TRBV10-3 and TRBJ1-4; 7 bases map to TRBD1. Trimming removed 11 bases from V and 8 bases from J; junction bases left unmatched: 8. CDR1 ENHRY and CDR2 SYGVKD come from the germline V gene. The CDR3 spans 12 residues.

The V and J genes are TRBV27 and TRBJ1-1; no definite D call. The CDR3 sequence is 13 residues long. Trimming removed 5 bases at V and 0 bases at J, with 7 bases between. CDR1 and CDR2 (germline): MNHEY, SMNVEV (reference sequence). CDR3 DNA: TGTGCCAGCAGTGGGCACTTGAACACTGAAGCTTTCTTT. It specifies CASSGHLNTEAFF.

This sequence joins TRBV10-3 and TRBJ1-5; D may be TRBD1 (6 bases). Trimming took 11 bases from V and 8 from J, leaving 19 bases between them. CDR1 ENHRY and CDR2 SYGVKD come from the germline V gene. This CDR3 spans 13 amino acids. This chain's CDR3 is CAASGTLQEPQHF. The CDR3 bases are TGTGCCGCCTCCGGGACACTCCAGGAGCCCCAGCATTTT.

This chain links TRBV14 with TRBJ1-2; TRBD1 aligns across 11 bases. Germline CDR1 and CDR2: SGHDN and FVKESK. This CDR3 region has 15 residues. J lost 3 bases, V lost 4 bases, and 4 bases had no gene match. The CDR3 region is CASSLWTGGHYGYTF. For the CDR3, the DNA is TGTGCCAGCAGCCTCTGGACAGGGGGCCACTATGGCTACACCTTC.

In this sample, this clone turned up a few times. V and J are TRBV5-6 and TRBJ1-2, with unresolved D. CDR3 size: 12 residues. Deletions cut 3 bases from V and 8 bases from J, with 11 bases between. CDR1 SGHDT and CDR2 YYEEEE come from the germline V gene. The CDR3 loop is CASSSLIRGYTF. The DNA for the CDR3 is TGTGCCAGCAGCTCGCTGATCCGGGGCTACACCTTC.

The J gene is TRBJ2-3, the V gene TRBV5-1; TRBD1 might be the D (5 bases). The CDR3 contains 15 residues. CDR1 SGHRS and CDR2 YFSETQ come from the germline V gene. The V gene lost 1 base and the J gene lost 3 bases, with 12 bases spanning the gap. The CDR3 sequence: CASSLSGMETDTQYF. For the CDR3, the DNA is TGCGCCAGCAGCTTGTCAGGGATGGAAACAGATACGCAGTATTTT. The full variable domain, in which reference TRBV5-1 and TRBJ2-3 provide the parts outside the CDR3, is KAGVTQTPRYLIKTRGQQVTLSCSPISGHRSVSWYQQTPGQGLQFLFEYFSETQRNKGNFPGRFSGRQFSNSRSEMNVSTLELGDSALYLCASSLSGMETDTQYFGPGTRLTVL.